One sample yielded the 16 T cell receptor beta chains listed below, sequenced in a study of PD-1 blockade in classical Hodgkin lymphoma (dated by TCRdb to 2020 to 2022). This sample's time point label indicates: cycle 4 day 1 (C4D1), after five to seven weeks of nivolumab. Relapse after autologous stem cell transplantation had occurred in all trial patients, and cohorts A, B and C were distinguished by prior brentuximab vedotin exposure. Libraries were built with the immunoSEQ multiplex PCR assay. This immuneACCESS table, as held by TCRdb, lists in-frame sequences with V and J called but not all clones. Of the missing ones, under half trace to an unresolved V gene in checked studies; the others have no known cause. The sample table records under 80,000 clones; nearly 90% of these occur just once. The top ten clonotypes cover roughly 8.8% of the sample. The specimen was peripheral blood mononuclear cells (PBMCs), collected before the fourth cycle of nivolumab. These TCRs come from a human donor with classical Hodgkin lymphoma.

CDR3: CASSPQMITPGNYEQYF. CDR3 nucleotides: TGTGCCAGCAGCCCCCAGATGATCACCCCGGGGAATTACGAGCAGTACTTC. The rearrangement joins TRBV7-8 to TRBJ2-7; the D gene is possibly TRBD2 (5 bases). Trimming pared 5 bases from V and 4 bases from J, leaving 24 bases between. The CDR3 has 17 residues. Germline CDR1 and CDR2: SGHVS and FQNEAQ.

This chain connects TRBV7-9 to TRBJ2-2, with D hard to call. Trimming took off 6 bases at V and 7 bases at J, with 15 bases between the two ends. The CDR3 extends over 14 amino acids. Germline loops: CDR1 SEHNR, CDR2 FQNEAQ (reference sequence). The DNA of the CDR3 is TGTGCCAGCAGTTTCCCGGTGGCACTCGGGGAGCTGTTTTTT. Its protein product is CASSFPVALGELFF.

The rearrangement joins TRBV5-1 to TRBJ2-2, with a possible D match to TRBD2 (5 bases). The CDR3 length is 14 residues. In germline, CDR1 is SGHRS, CDR2 YFSETQ. V was pared by 4 bases and J by 7 bases, with 14 bases between. The CDR3 bases are TGCGCCAGCAGCCCTAACTCCGGAGGCGGGGAGCTGTTTTTT. Its translation: CASSPNSGGGELFF.

The V gene is TRBV18, the J gene TRBJ1-1; D gene uncertain. CDR3 length equals 14 residues. V was trimmed by 3 bases and J by 1 base, leaving 9 bases between them. Germline lookup yields CDR1 KGHSH and CDR2 LQKENI. CDR3 coding DNA: TGTGCCAGCTCACCGCTAATGGAGAACACTGAAGCTTTCTTT. Amino acid sequence: CASSPLMENTEAFF.

The chain is built from TRBV2 and TRBJ2-7; TRBD1 aligns across 8 bases. The ends lost 8 bases at V and 0 bases at J; junction bases unmatched: 3. Germline assignment: CDR1 SNHLY and CDR2 FYNNEI. The length of the CDR3 is 13 residues. Here the CDR3 reads CASSDRASYEQYF. The CDR3, as DNA: TGTGCCAGCTCGGACAGGGCCTCCTACGAGCAGTACTTC.

The V and J genes are TRBV28 and TRBJ1-5; 8 bases line up with TRBD1. The V gene end was trimmed by 4 bases and the J gene end by 0 bases; junction bases not matched to a gene: 14. The CDR3 consists of 19 residues. Germline V gene data show CDR1 as MDHEN and CDR2 as SYDVKM. CDR3 amino acids: CASSSAIDRGPYSNQPQHF. The CDR3 DNA follows: TGTGCCAGCAGTTCGGCCATTGACAGGGGACCTTATAGCAATCAGCCCCAGCATTTT.

The chain couples TRBV5-1 to TRBJ2-6; D call uncertain. CDR1 and CDR2 from the germline V gene are SGHRS and YFSETQ. Trimming left V 0 bases short and J 5 bases short, with 0 bases between. The length of the CDR3 is 12 residues. The chain's CDR3 is CASSLGANVLTF. The CDR3, as DNA: TGCGCCAGCAGCTTGGGGGCCAACGTCCTGACTTTC.

V usage is TRBV28 and J usage is TRBJ2-1; D not certain. V lost 6 bases and J 2 bases, leaving 11 bases between the germline ends. The CDR3 length is 14 residues. Germline-derived CDR1 and CDR2 are MDHEN and SYDVKM. The CDR3 DNA reads TGTGCCAGCAGGACCTCTTCTACCTACAATGAGCAGTTCTTC. Translating it yields CASRTSSTYNEQFF.

The rearrangement uses TRBV5-1 and TRBJ2-5; perhaps TRBD2 as D (6 bases). V was clipped by 2 bases and J by 2 bases, with 10 bases between them. The CDR3 sequence is 14 residues long. Germline-derived CDR1 and CDR2 are SGHRS and YFSETQ. Here the CDR3 DNA reads TGCGCCAGCAGCTTTTGGCGGGGTCAAGAGACCCAGTACTTC. Translating gives CASSFWRGQETQYF.

This clone is termed medium-sized. The chain couples TRBV2 to TRBJ2-2; 12 bases agree with TRBD2. Germline CDR1 and CDR2: SNHLY and FYNNEI. The V gene end was trimmed by 5 bases and the J gene end by 7 bases; junction bases not matched to a gene: 17. There are 19 residues in the CDR3. In nucleotides, the CDR3 is TGTGCCAGCAGTCCCCGACTAGCGGGGGCTTTCCCAGGTGGCGGGGAGCTGTTTTTT. Its protein is CASSPRLAGAFPGGGELFF.

This clone has only one observation. V usage is TRBV11-2 and J usage is TRBJ1-6; 7 nucleotides match TRBD1. V shed 1 base, J shed 7 bases, and the junction held 4 bases outside the gene matches. The CDR3 loop spans 15 amino acids. The germline gives CDR1 SGHAT, CDR2 FQNNGV. This CDR3 reads CASSLVTGYNSPLHF. CDR3 nucleotide sequence: TGTGCCAGCAGCTTAGTGACAGGGTACAATTCACCCCTCCACTTT.

The chain joins TRBV5-1 to TRBJ1-6; 7 nucleotides agree with TRBD1. Losses at the gene ends were 1 base for V and 6 bases for J; bases not matched to a gene: 4. There are 15 residues in the CDR3. Germline V gene lookup returns CDR1 SGHRS and CDR2 YFSETQ. The CDR3 DNA reads TGCGCCAGCAGCTTGACGGGACAGTCTAATTCACCCCTCCACTTT. The encoded protein is CASSLTGQSNSPLHF.

This chain joins TRBV6-1 and TRBJ2-2, with a possible D match to TRBD1 (5 bases). Trimming took off 6 bases at V and 1 base at J, with 12 bases between the two ends. This CDR3 has 15 residues. Looked up from germline, CDR1 is MNHNS and CDR2 is SASEGT. The CDR3 region is CASRTDTRNTGELFF. Here the CDR3 DNA reads TGTGCCAGCAGGACGGACACCCGGAACACCGGGGAGCTGTTTTTT.

The chain links TRBV6-5 to TRBJ1-1; unclear D gene. Germline V gene sequence: CDR1 MNHEY, CDR2 SVGAGI. V shed 8 bases and J shed 0 bases, with 16 bases lying between them. The length of the CDR3 is 15 residues. The CDR3, as DNA: TGTGCCAGCTACTCAGACCATACTGTGAACACTGAAGCTTTCTTT. Translated, it gives CASYSDHTVNTEAFF.

The chain carries TRBV30 and TRBJ2-7, with a tentative D call TRBD1 (5 bases). Trimming left V 3 bases short and J 9 bases short, with 15 bases between. This CDR3 is built from 12 residues. Per germline, CDR1 GTSNPN and CDR2 SVGIG (reference sequence). CDR3 in amino acids: CAWRPPTVGQYF. As DNA, the CDR3 is TGTGCCTGGAGACCCCCGACAGTCGGGCAGTACTTC.

V usage is TRBV30 and J usage is TRBJ1-1; a possible D gene is TRBD1 (6 bases). The CDR3 extends over 13 amino acids. The germline V and J ends were trimmed by 1 base and 8 bases, with 14 bases remaining between them. The germline CDR1 and CDR2 sequences are GTSNPN and SVGIG (reference sequence). The CDR3: CAWSATGSPEAFF. CDR3 sequence (DNA): TGTGCCTGGAGTGCTACAGGGTCCCCCGAAGCTTTCTTT.